This TCR beta chain is drawn from a study of early T cells in non-severe SARS-CoV-2 infection. Study overall: Sequencing was performed on bulk RNA from unsorted whole blood, leaving chains unpaired.

The sample holds many counts of this clonotype. Unique molecular identifiers were added to individual cDNA molecules. TCRdb called the 5' RACE reads again in MiXCR, with one record for every CDR3 protein. The sample lists roughly 99,000 distinct CDR3 sequences, 11% occurring once. The sample was whole blood. The clonotype originates from an adult who was a healthcare worker with PCR-confirmed SARS-CoV-2 infection or an uninfected control (not recorded which).

CDR3 in DNA: TGTGCCAGCAGTGAAGGGGGGGTGAGCTCCTATAATTCACCCCTCCACTTT. It yields the protein CASSEGGVSSYNSPLHF. The chain links TRBV25-1 to TRBJ1-6; perhaps TRBD1 as D (5 bases). Germline CDR1 reads MGHDK; CDR2 reads SYGVNS. The CDR3 loop spans 17 amino acids. V was pared by 2 bases and J by 0 bases, with 11 bases between.